The clone carrying this TCR beta chain was seen just once. The data were obtained in a study of T cell responses to AZD1222 COVID-19 vaccine. Trimming cost V 3 bases and J 4 bases, with 21 bases left between them. The CDR3 covers 17 residues. Germline CDR1 reads SGHRS; CDR2 reads YFSETQ. This table comes from immunoSEQ multiplex PCR, and its TCRdb copy is limited to in-frame clones, with some not included. The sample lists 100,000 or so clones, roughly 82% seen once, with around 5.1% in the top ten. The TCR was taken from an adult in good health. V and J are TRBV5-1 and TRBJ2-3; D gene ambiguous. The source was peripheral blood, collected on day 0 of AZD1222 vaccination. This CDR3 reads CASSSQGGSYQPDTQYF. DNA of the CDR3: TGCGCCAGCAGCTCTCAAGGTGGGTCCTATCAGCCAGATACGCAGTATTTT. The full variable domain, with the rest looked up from reference TRBV5-1 and TRBJ2-3, is KAGVTQTPRYLIKTRGQQVTLSCSPISGHRSVSWYQQTPGQGLQFLFEYFSETQRNKGNFPGRFSGRQFSNSRSEMNVSTLELGDSALYLCASSSQGGSYQPDTQYFGPGTRLTVL.